Each of the 17 T cell receptor beta chains below was sequenced from the same sample in a study of OX40 agonist ivuxolimab in advanced cancers. Only in-frame clones appear in the TCRdb table, and some are missing; sequencing was by immunoSEQ multiplex PCR. The table records over 100,000 clones, about 92% of them present only once. This specimen consisted of CD4+ or CD8+ T cells sorted from blood, obtained in a trial of the OX40 agonist ivuxolimab. These receptors came from an adult with an advanced solid tumor such as melanoma, head and neck, liver or kidney cancer.

The chain is built from TRBV18 and TRBJ2-3, with a weak D call TRBD2 (5 bases). V was pared by 3 bases and J by 0 bases, with 13 bases between. Looked up from germline, CDR1 is KGHSH and CDR2 is LQKENI. The CDR3 loop spans 16 amino acids. The CDR3 coding sequence is TGTGCCAGCTCACCCGCGGACTTCTCTAGCACAGATACGCAGTATTTT. Translating it yields CASSPADFSSTDTQYF.

This clone was counted a single time. V usage is TRBV30 and J usage is TRBJ1-6; possible D gene TRBD1, 6 bases. Germline-derived CDR1 and CDR2 are GTSNPN and SVGIG (reference sequence). Trimming removed 3 bases at V and 4 bases at J, with 7 bases between. The CDR3 loop spans 13 amino acids. CDR3 protein: CAWSGTYNSPLHF. CDR3 nucleotide sequence: TGTGCCTGGAGCGGGACATATAATTCACCCCTCCACTTT. The full variable domain, its missing parts supplied by reference TRBV30 and TRBJ1-6, is SQTIHQWPATLVQPVGSPLSLECTVEGTSNPNLYWYRQAAGRGLQLLFYSVGIGQISSEVPQNLSASRPQDRQFILSSKKLLLSDSGFYLCAWSGTYNSPLHFGNGTRLTVT.

V gene TRBV6-1 combines with J gene TRBJ2-1, with 12 bases aligning to TRBD2. There are 17 residues in the CDR3. Germline V lookup: CDR1 MNHNS, CDR2 SASEGT. Unmatched junction bases numbered 8, after V lost 4 bases and J lost 4 bases. The CDR3 DNA follows: TGTGCCAGCAGTGCAATGATGGGGACTAGCGGGTACAATGAGCAGTTCTTC. This gives the protein CASSAMMGTSGYNEQFF.

The V gene is TRBV5-6, the J gene TRBJ2-3, with D uncertain. Germline loops: CDR1 SGHDT, CDR2 YYEEEE. The CDR3 has 16 amino acids. The V end lost 0 bases, the J end lost 1 base, and 12 bases lay between the germline ends. Here the CDR3 reads CASSLVVPLRTDTQYF. The CDR3, as DNA: TGTGCCAGCAGCTTGGTGGTCCCCCTCCGCACAGATACGCAGTATTTT.

This clone was counted a few times. V usage is TRBV6-1 and J usage is TRBJ1-1; the match to TRBD1 covers 8 bases. Per the germline V gene, CDR1 is MNHNS and CDR2 is SASEGT. The CDR3 totals 15 residues. Trimming at V came to 8 bases and at J to 0 bases, leaving 8 bases not matched to a gene. As DNA, the CDR3 is TGTGCCAGCGGCTCCCGACAGGGGATGAACACTGAAGCTTTCTTT. Protein product: CASGSRQGMNTEAFF.

The rearrangement joins TRBV29-1 to TRBJ2-3; perhaps TRBD2 as D (6 bases). Trimming cost V 4 bases and J 0 bases, with 8 bases left between them. The germline CDR1 and CDR2 sequences are SQVTM and ANQGSEA. This CDR3 contains 13 residues. CDR3 residues: CSVGGRSTDTQYF. CDR3 sequence (DNA): TGCAGCGTTGGGGGGAGGAGCACAGATACGCAGTATTTT.

V usage is TRBV6-5 and J usage is TRBJ2-7; perhaps TRBD1 as D (5 bases). V was pared by 0 bases and J by 3 bases, with 9 bases between. This CDR3 comprises 14 residues. Germline CDR1 MNHEY, CDR2 SVGAGI. DNA of the CDR3: TGTGCCAGCAGTTACTCGGGGCAGGGCTACGAGCAGTACTTC. Amino acid sequence: CASSYSGQGYEQYF.

V is TRBV14 and J is TRBJ1-1; a weak D match, TRBD1 (6 bases). CDR3 length equals 15 residues. From germline, CDR1 is SGHDN and CDR2 FVKESK. V dropped 8 bases and J dropped 1 base, with 17 bases sitting between them. DNA of the CDR3: TGTGCCAGCGGTCCTGTGGGGGGCGCGAACACTGAAGCTTTCTTT. Protein product: CASGPVGGANTEAFF.

This clone was recorded only once. The chain recombines TRBV6-6 with TRBJ1-1; no definite D call. Germline V gene lookup returns CDR1 MNHNY and CDR2 SVGAGI (reference sequence). The V end lost 6 bases, the J end lost 3 bases, and 5 bases lay between the germline ends. This CDR3 contains 11 residues. CDR3 region: CASSLYTEAFF. The CDR3 DNA reads as TGTGCCAGCAGCCTCTACACTGAAGCTTTCTTT.

This clone was picked up one time. This chain joins TRBV6-5 and TRBJ1-2; unclear D gene. The CDR3 has 13 amino acids. Between the trimmed V and J ends, which lost 0 bases and 8 bases, there was a span of 10 bases. Germline V gene data show CDR1 as MNHEY and CDR2 as SVGAGI. The CDR3, as DNA: TGTGCCAGCAGTTACTCGAAGGGATTCGGCTACACCTTC. It encodes CASSYSKGFGYTF.

The V and J genes are TRBV2 and TRBJ2-1; maybe TRBD2 (5 bases). Trimming cost V 3 bases and J 12 bases, with 9 bases left between them. This CDR3 is 11 amino acids long. CDR1 is SNHLY and CDR2 is FYNNEI in the germline V gene. In DNA form, the CDR3 reads TGTGCCAGCAGTGAGAGGCTAGCGCAGTTCTTC. Amino acid sequence: CASSERLAQFF. The variable domain in full, with the rest retrieved from reference TRBV2 and TRBJ2-1, is EPEVTQTPSHQVTQMGQEVILRCVPISNHLYFYWYRQILGQKVEFLVSFYNNEISEKSEIFDDQFSVERPDGSNFTLKIRSTKLEDSAMYFCASSERLAQFFGPGTRLTVL.

The rearrangement joins TRBV2 to TRBJ1-2; D is undetermined. The germline V gene has CDR1 SNHLY and CDR2 FYNNEI. This CDR3 is 13 amino acids long. V was pared by 7 bases and J by 0 bases, with 9 bases between. CDR3 sequence (DNA): TGTGCCAGCAATAGGCAGCCTAACTATGGCTACACCTTC. It specifies CASNRQPNYGYTF.

This clone was detected a few times. The genes are TRBV5-1 and TRBJ2-6; 8 bases are shared with TRBD2. There are 17 residues in the CDR3. Germline CDR1 and CDR2: SGHRS and YFSETQ. The V gene end was trimmed by 0 bases and the J gene end by 5 bases; junction bases not matched to a gene: 7. CDR3 sequence reads: CASSLAGGASRANVLTF. CDR3 nucleotides: TGCGCCAGCAGCTTGGCGGGGGGGGCCTCCAGGGCCAACGTCCTGACTTTC.

The gene calls are TRBV12-5 and TRBJ1-3; no clear D gene. V was clipped by 3 bases and J by 0 bases, with 9 bases between them. Germline CDR1 and CDR2: LGHNT and FRNRAP. The CDR3 loop spans 15 amino acids. CDR3 loop: CASGFFTASGNTIYF. CDR3 DNA: TGTGCTAGTGGTTTTTTCACAGCCTCTGGAAACACCATATATTTT.

The chain couples TRBV6-5 to TRBJ2-1; 9 bases are shared with TRBD1. Germline V gene sequence: CDR1 MNHEY, CDR2 SVGAGI. The CDR3 covers 14 residues. V shed 4 bases and J 9 bases; nucleotides not matched to a gene: 7. The CDR3 is CASSFRDRVSEQFF. The CDR3 bases are TGTGCCAGCAGTTTCCGGGACAGGGTGTCTGAGCAGTTCTTC.

The gene calls are TRBV7-9 and TRBJ2-7, with 11 bases fitting TRBD1. CDR1 and CDR2 (germline): SEHNR, FQNEAQ (reference sequence). J lost 5 bases, V lost 6 bases, and 12 bases had no gene match. The CDR3 spans 16 residues. CDR3 sequence: CASRLDPGQGADEQYF. The CDR3 nucleotides read TGTGCCAGCAGACTAGACCCCGGACAGGGGGCGGACGAGCAGTACTTC.

V gene TRBV6-5 combines with J gene TRBJ1-5; 7 bases agree with TRBD1. From germline, CDR1 is MNHEY and CDR2 SVGAGI. The CDR3 contains 15 residues. Trimming took 6 bases from V and 1 from J; bases not matched to a gene: 6. The DNA for the CDR3 is TGTGCCAGCAGCCAAGCGGGACAGAGCAATCAGCCCCAGCATTTT. Translation: CASSQAGQSNQPQHF.